The 6 T cell receptor beta chains below were found in one sample sequenced in a study of T-cell reconstitution after alpha-beta-depleted transplantation in children. Library preparation (for TCRbeta) was performed with unique molecular identifiers. TCRdb re-derived calls from the PCR reads in MiXCR, one entry per CDR3 protein. The sample contains around 600,000 distinct CDR3 sequences, over 9.5% of which appear only once. Source: PBMCs from the stem cell graft donor, taken from the stem cell graft. The source of these receptors is a human donor who donated a stem cell graft to a child with acute myeloid leukemia.

This clonotype was observed a handful of times. This sequence joins TRBV29-1 and TRBJ2-1; 15 nucleotides agree with TRBD2. J was trimmed by 7 bases and V by 4 bases; bases with no gene match: 2. The CDR3 length is 14 residues. Germline V gene sequence: CDR1 SQVTM, CDR2 ANQGSEA. CDR3 nucleotide sequence: TGCAGCGTTGCTGGGACTAGCGGGAGGAATGAGCAGTTCTTC. Protein sequence: CSVAGTSGRNEQFF.

This clonotype showed up many times. This chain connects TRBV2 to TRBJ2-1; TRBD2 agrees at 7 bases. V lost 6 bases to trimming and J lost 0 bases; unmatched junction nucleotides: 5. Germline CDR1 SNHLY, CDR2 FYNNEI. This CDR3 comprises 15 residues. CDR3 sequence: CASRKGGSSYNEQFF. The DNA for the CDR3 is TGTGCCAGCAGAAAAGGCGGGAGCTCCTACAATGAGCAGTTCTTC. Complete variable domain (other parts from reference TRBV2 and TRBJ2-1): EPEVTQTPSHQVTQMGQEVILRCVPISNHLYFYWYRQILGQKVEFLVSFYNNEISEKSEIFDDQFSVERPDGSNFTLKIRSTKLEDSAMYFCASRKGGSSYNEQFFGPGTRLTVL.

This clonotype was observed a handful of times. This rearrangement joins TRBV29-1 to TRBJ2-3, with D perhaps TRBD2 (6 bases). The V end was cut by 2 bases, the J end by 1 base, with 13 bases between. CDR1 is SQVTM, CDR2 ANQGSEA, per germline. This CDR3 comprises 15 residues. CDR3 region: CSVETTSMRTDTQYF. As DNA, the CDR3 is TGCAGCGTTGAAACTACTAGCATGCGCACAGATACGCAGTATTTT.

This clonotype was seen many times. The chain employs TRBV20-1 and TRBJ1-5; D is possibly TRBD1 (6 bases). The V end was cut by 3 bases, the J end by 1 base, with 16 bases between. This CDR3 is built from 16 residues. From germline, CDR1 is DFQATT and CDR2 SNEGSKA (reference sequence). CDR3 coding DNA: TGCAGTGCTAGCCAAGGGGGGGTGTTGAGCAATCAGCCCCAGCATTTT. It is translated as CSASQGGVLSNQPQHF.

In regard to this clonotype: A junction end diverges from the germline sequence, so it may reflect a read error. The chain carries TRBV10-3 and TRBJ1-2; no clear D gene. This CDR3 comprises 14 residues. CDR1 and CDR2 (germline): ENHRY, SYGVKD. CDR3 coding DNA: TGTGCCATCAGTGCAGACCCCAGTGTTTATGGCTACATCTTC. Translated, it gives CAISADPSVYGYIF.

This clonotype was observed many times. The chain uses TRBV6-5 and TRBJ2-1, with D perhaps matching TRBD2 (6 bases). This CDR3 comprises 15 residues. Germline V lookup: CDR1 MNHEY, CDR2 SVGAGI. Trimming removed 3 bases from V and 1 base from J, with 10 bases in between. The CDR3 sequence: CASSYGTDSYNEQFF. The CDR3 region has the DNA TGTGCCAGCAGTTATGGGACTGATTCCTACAATGAGCAGTTCTTC.